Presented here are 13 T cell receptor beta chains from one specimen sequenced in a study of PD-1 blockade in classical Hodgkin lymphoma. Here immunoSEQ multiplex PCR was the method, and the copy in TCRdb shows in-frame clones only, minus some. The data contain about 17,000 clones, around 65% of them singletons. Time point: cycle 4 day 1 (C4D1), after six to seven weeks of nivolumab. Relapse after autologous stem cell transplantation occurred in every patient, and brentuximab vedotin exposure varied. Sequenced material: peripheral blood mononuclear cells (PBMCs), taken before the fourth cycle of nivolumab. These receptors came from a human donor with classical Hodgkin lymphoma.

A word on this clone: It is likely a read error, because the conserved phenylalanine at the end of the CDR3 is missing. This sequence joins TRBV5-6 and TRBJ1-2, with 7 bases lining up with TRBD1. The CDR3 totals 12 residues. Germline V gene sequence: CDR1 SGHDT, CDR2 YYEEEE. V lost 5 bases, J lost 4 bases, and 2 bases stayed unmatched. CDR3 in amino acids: CASRQGVYGYTL. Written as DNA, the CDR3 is TGTGCCAGCAGGCAGGGGGTCTATGGCTACACCCTC.

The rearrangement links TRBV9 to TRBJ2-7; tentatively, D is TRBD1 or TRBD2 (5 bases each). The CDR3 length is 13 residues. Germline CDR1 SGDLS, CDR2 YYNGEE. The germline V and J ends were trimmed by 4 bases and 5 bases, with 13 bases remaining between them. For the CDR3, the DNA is TGTGCCAGCAGCCCCAGGGCGCGGGACGAGCAGTACTTC. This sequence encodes CASSPRARDEQYF.

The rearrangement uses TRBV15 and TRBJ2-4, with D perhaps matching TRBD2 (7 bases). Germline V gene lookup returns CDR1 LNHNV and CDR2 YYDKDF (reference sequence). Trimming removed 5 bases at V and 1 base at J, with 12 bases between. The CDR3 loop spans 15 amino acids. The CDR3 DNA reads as TGTGCCACCAGCCCCGGGGGGCCCGCCAAAAACATTCAGTACTTC. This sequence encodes CATSPGGPAKNIQYF.

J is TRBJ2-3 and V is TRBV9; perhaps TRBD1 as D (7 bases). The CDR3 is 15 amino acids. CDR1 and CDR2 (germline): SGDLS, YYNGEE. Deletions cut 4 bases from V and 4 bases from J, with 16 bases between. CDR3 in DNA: TGTGCCAGCAGCAACCACGGAGGGGGCCCAGATACGCAGTATTTT. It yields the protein CASSNHGGGPDTQYF.

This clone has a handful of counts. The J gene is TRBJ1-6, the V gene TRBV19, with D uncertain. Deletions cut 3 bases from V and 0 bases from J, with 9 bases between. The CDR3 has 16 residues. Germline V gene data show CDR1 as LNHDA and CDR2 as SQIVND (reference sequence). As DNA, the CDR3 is TGTGCCAGTAGTATCCAGGCGAACTCCTATAATTCACCCCTCCACTTT. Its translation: CASSIQANSYNSPLHF.

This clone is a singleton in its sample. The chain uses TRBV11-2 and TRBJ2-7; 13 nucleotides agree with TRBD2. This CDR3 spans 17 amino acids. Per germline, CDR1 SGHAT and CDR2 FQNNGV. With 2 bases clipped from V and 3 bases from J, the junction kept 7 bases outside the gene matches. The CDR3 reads CASSLSQLAGGFYEQYF. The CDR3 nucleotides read TGTGCCAGCAGCTTATCACAACTAGCGGGAGGGTTCTACGAGCAGTACTTC.

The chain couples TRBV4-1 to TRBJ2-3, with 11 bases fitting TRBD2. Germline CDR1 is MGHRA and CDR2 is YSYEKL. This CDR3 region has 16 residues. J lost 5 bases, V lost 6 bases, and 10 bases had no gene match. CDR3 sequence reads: CASRFDLAGGIDTQYF. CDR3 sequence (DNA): TGCGCCAGCAGATTTGACCTAGCGGGAGGCATAGATACGCAGTATTTT.

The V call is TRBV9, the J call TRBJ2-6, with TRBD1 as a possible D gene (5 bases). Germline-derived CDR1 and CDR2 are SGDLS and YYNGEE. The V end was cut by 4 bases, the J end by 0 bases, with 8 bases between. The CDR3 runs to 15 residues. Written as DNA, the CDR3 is TGTGCCAGCAGCATACAGGACTCTGGGGCCAACGTCCTGACTTTC. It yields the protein CASSIQDSGANVLTF.

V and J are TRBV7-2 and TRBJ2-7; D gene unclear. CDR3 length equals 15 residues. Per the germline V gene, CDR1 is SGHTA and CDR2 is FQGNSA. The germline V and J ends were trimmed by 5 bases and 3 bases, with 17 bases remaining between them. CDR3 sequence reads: CASSGRWGSHYEQYF. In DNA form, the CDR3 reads TGTGCCAGCAGCGGCCGTTGGGGATCCCACTACGAGCAGTACTTC.

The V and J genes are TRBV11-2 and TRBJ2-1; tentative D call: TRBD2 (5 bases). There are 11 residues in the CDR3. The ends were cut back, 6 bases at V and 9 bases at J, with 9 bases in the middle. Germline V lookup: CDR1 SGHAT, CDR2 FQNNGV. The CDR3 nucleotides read TGTGCCAGCAGTTACGGAGGTGAGCAGTTCTTC. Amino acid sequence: CASSYGGEQFF.

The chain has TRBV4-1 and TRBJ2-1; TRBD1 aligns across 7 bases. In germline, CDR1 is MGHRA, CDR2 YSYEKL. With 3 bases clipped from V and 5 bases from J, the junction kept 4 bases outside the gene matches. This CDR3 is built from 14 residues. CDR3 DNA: TGCGCCAGCAGCCAGGGACAGACAGACAATGAGCAGTTCTTC. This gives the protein CASSQGQTDNEQFF.

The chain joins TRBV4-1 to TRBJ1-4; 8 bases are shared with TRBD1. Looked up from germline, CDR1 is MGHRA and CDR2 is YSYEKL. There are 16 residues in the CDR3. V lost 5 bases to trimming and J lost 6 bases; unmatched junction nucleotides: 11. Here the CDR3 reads CASSGTGGAVDEKLFF. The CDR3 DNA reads TGCGCCAGCAGCGGCACAGGGGGGGCCGTGGATGAAAAACTGTTTTTT.

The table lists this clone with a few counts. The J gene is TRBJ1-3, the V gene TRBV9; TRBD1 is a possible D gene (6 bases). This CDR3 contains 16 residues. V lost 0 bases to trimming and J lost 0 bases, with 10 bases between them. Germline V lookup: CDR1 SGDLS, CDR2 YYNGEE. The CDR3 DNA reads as TGTGCCAGCAGCGTAGCTACGGGGGCCTCTGGAAACACCATATATTTT. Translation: CASSVATGASGNTIYF.